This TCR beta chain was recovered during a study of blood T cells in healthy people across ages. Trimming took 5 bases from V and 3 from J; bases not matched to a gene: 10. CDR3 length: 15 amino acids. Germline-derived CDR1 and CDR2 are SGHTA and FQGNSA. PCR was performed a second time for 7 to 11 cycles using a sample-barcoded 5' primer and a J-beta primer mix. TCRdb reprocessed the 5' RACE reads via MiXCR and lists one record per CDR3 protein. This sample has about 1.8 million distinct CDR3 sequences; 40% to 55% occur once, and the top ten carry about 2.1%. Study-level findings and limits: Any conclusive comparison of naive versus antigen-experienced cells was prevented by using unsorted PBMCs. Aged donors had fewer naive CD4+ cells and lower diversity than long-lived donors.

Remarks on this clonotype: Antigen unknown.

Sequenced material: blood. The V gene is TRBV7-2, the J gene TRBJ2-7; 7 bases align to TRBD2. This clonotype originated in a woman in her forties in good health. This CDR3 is CASSLTLSGDYEQYF. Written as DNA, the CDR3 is TGTGCCAGCAGCCTTACTTTGAGCGGGGACTACGAGCAGTACTTC.